The following is a TCR beta chain sequence with its context. This entry comes from a study of regulatory T cells in long-lasting Graves disease. Time point of the sample: newly diagnosed GD, antithyroid drugs for less than 3 months. The TCR library was made from RNA extracted from PBMCs. Patients were from an endocrinology department in Xi'an, China. Construction of TCR beta libraries relied on iRepertoire HTBI primers and on Arm-PCR targeting CDR3 regions. TCRdb itself ran the multiplex PCR reads through MiXCR, one entry per CDR3 protein. The data show roughly 380,000 distinct CDR3 sequences, over 15% seen once. After removal of 6 bases from V and 8 bases from J, the junction contained 6 bases not matched to a gene. CDR1 is SNHLY, CDR2 FYNNEI, per germline. CDR3 size: 14 residues. The same sample was also studied in work on T cells in Graves' hyperthyroidism and ophthalmopathy.

The chain carries TRBV2 and TRBJ2-5, with 13 bases lining up with TRBD2. The TCR was taken from a man aged 35-49 years with Graves disease. The sequencing used peripheral blood mononuclear cells (PBMCs), collected at new diagnosis, from a patient treated with antithyroid drugs. The CDR3 DNA follows: TGTGCCAGCAGGCCGGGACTAGCGGGGAATACCCAGTACTTC. Translation: CASRPGLAGNTQYF.